Detailed here is one T cell receptor beta chain. Its antigen is as yet unknown. Time point: baseline pretreatment blood. The treatment: 15 Gy SBRT to primary tumor, nephrectomy 4 weeks later. Radiation-treated patients gave blood at baseline, week 2 and week 4. The tumor was a clear cell renal cell carcinoma. Sequencing used immunoSEQ multiplex PCR; TCRdb keeps in-frame clones, though not all of them. The sample carries 110,000 to 150,000 clones, 83% recorded once. This sample was taken from a study of radiation and T cells in renal cell carcinoma. Study conclusions and caveats: Without pretreatment biopsies, baseline tumor clonotype presence was undetermined.

This receptor was identified in a woman in her 50s with renal cell carcinoma. Sequenced here: blood, sampled from a patient whose treatment included radiotherapy and nephrectomy.

CDR3 coding DNA: TGTGCCAGTAGTATATCCTCGGACAGCTATAATGAAAAACTGTTTTTT. Its protein is CASSISSDSYNEKLFF. This sequence joins TRBV19 and TRBJ1-4, with a possible D match to TRBD1 (6 bases). The V gene lost 2 bases and the J gene lost 4 bases, with 14 bases spanning the gap. Germline lookup yields CDR1 LNHDA and CDR2 SQIVND (reference sequence). This CDR3 spans 16 amino acids.